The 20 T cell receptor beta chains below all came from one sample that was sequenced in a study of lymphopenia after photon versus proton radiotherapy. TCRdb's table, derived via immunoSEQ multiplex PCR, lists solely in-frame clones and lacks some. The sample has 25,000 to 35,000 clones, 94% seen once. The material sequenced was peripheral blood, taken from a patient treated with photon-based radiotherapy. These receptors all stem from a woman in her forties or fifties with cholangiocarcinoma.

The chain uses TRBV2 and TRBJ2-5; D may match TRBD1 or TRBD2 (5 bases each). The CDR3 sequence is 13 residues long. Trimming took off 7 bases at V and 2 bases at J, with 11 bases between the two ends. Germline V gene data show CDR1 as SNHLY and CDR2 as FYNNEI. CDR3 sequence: CASIGTAQETQYF. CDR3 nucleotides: TGTGCCAGCATCGGGACCGCACAAGAGACCCAGTACTTC.

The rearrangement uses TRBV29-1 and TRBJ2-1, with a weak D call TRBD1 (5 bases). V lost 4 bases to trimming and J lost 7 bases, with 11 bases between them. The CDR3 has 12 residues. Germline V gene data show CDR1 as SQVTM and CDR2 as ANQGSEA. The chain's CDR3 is CSVAPGWNEQFF. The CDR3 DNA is TGCAGCGTTGCCCCAGGGTGGAATGAGCAGTTCTTC.

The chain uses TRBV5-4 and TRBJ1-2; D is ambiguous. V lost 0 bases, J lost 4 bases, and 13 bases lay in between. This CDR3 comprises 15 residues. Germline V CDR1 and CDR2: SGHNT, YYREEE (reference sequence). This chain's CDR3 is CASSLDPSLIYGYTF. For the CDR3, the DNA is TGTGCCAGCAGCTTGGACCCTTCCCTCATCTATGGCTACACCTTC.

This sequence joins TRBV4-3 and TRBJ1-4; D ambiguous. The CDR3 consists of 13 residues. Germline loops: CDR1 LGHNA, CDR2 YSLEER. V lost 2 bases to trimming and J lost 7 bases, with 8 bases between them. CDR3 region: CASSQTPGEKLFF. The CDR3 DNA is TGCGCCAGCAGCCAAACTCCGGGTGAAAAACTGTTTTTT.

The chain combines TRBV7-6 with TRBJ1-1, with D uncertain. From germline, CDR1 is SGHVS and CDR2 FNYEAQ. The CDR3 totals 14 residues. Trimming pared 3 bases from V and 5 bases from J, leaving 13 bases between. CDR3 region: CASSLTSGRTEAFF. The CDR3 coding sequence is TGTGCCAGCAGCTTGACCTCGGGTAGAACTGAAGCTTTCTTT.

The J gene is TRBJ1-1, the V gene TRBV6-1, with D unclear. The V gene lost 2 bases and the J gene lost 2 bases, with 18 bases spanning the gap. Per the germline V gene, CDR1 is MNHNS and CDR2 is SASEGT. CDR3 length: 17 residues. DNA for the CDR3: TGTGCCAGCAGTGAACCCCTTTGGCGGGAGCAAAACACTGAAGCTTTCTTT. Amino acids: CASSEPLWREQNTEAFF.

In DNA form, the CDR3 reads TGCGCCAGCAGCCAAGACAACAAGATCGGGGTTGGCTACACCTTC. It specifies CASSQDNKIGVGYTF. The chain carries TRBV4-1 and TRBJ1-2; D remains ambiguous. This CDR3 spans 15 amino acids. Germline values: CDR1 MGHRA, CDR2 YSYEKL. The V end lost 0 bases, the J end lost 7 bases, and 15 bases lay between the germline ends.

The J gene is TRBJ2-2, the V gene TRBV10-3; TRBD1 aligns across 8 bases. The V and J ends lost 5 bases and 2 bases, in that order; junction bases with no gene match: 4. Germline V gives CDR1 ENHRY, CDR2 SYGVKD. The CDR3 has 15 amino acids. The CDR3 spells CAISRTGTNTGELFF. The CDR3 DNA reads TGTGCCATCAGTAGGACAGGGACCAACACCGGGGAGCTGTTTTTT.

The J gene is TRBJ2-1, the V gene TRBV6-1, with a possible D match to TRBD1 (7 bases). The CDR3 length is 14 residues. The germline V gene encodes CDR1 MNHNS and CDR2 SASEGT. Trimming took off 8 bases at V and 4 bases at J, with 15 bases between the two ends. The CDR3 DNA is TGTGCCAGCCTCCAGGGGGAGGATTACAATGAGCAGTTCTTC. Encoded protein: CASLQGEDYNEQFF.

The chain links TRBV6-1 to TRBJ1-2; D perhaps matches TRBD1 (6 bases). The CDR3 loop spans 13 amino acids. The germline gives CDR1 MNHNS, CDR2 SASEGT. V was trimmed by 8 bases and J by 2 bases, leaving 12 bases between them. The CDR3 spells CASATGSNYGYTF. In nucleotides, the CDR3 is TGTGCCAGCGCAACAGGGTCAAACTATGGCTACACCTTC.

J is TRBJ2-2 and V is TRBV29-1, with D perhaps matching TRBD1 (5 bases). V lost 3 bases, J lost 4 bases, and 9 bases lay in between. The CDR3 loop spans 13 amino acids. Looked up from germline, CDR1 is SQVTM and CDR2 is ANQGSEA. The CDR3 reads CSVDSGRTGELFF. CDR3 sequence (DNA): TGCAGCGTTGATTCAGGGCGCACCGGGGAGCTGTTTTTT.

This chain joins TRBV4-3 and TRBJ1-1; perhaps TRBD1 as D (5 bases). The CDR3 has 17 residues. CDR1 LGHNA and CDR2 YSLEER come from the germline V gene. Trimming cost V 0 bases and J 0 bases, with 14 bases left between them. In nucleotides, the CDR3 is TGCGCCAGCAGCCAAGACCGGGGGAGAGTCTTGAACACTGAAGCTTTCTTT. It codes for CASSQDRGRVLNTEAFF.

The CDR3 loop reads CASSLDVSRDGHGYTF. The CDR3 nucleotides are TGTGCCAGCAGCTTAGATGTTAGCAGGGACGGTCATGGCTACACCTTC. The genes are TRBV7-2 and TRBJ1-2, with D possibly being TRBD1 (5 bases). The CDR3 has 16 amino acids. Trimming took off 1 base at V and 6 bases at J, with 18 bases between the two ends. Germline V gene data show CDR1 as SGHTA and CDR2 as FQGNSA.

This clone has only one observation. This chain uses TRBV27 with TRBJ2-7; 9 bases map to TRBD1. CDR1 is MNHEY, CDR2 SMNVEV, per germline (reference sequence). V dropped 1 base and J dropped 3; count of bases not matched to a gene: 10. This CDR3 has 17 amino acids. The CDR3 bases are TGTGCCAGCAGTTTATTAGTCCGAGGGACAGGGATCTACGAGCAGTACTTC. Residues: CASSLLVRGTGIYEQYF.

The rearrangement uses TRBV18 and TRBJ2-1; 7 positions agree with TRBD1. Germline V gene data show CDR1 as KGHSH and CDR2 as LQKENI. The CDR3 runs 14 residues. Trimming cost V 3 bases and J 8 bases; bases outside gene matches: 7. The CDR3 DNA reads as TGTGCCAGCTCACCGGCAGGGGGTGGAGATGAGCAGTTCTTC. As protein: CASSPAGGGDEQFF.

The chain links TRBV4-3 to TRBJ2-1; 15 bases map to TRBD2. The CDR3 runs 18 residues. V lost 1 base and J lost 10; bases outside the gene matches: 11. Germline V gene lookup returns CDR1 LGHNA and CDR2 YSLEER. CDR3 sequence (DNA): TGCGCCAGCAGCCAAGGGGCGGCGGGACTAGCGGGGGGTAACGAGCAGTTCTTC. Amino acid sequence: CASSQGAAGLAGGNEQFF.

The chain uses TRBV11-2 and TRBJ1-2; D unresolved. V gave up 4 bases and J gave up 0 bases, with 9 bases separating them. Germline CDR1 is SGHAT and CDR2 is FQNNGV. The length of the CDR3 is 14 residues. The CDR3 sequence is CASSSPRSNYGYTF. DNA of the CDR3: TGTGCCAGCAGCTCCCCTCGTTCTAACTATGGCTACACCTTC.

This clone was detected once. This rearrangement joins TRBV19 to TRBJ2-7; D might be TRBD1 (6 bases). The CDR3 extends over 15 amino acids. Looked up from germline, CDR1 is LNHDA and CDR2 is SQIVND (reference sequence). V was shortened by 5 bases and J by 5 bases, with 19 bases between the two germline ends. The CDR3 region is CASSEPTGPTDEQYF. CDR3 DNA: TGTGCCAGTAGTGAGCCGACAGGACCTACCGACGAGCAGTACTTC.

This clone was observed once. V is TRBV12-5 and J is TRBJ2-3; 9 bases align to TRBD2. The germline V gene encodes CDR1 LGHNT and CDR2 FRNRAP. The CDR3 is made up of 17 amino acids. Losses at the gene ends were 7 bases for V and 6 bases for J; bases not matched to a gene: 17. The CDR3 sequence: CASARKTSGYWIDTQYF. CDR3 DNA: TGTGCTAGTGCTAGGAAGACTAGCGGCTATTGGATTGATACGCAGTATTTT.

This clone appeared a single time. The CDR3 DNA sequence: TGCGCCAGCAGACGACTAGCGGGGGACCCTCTAGCCAAAAACATTCAGTACTTC. Its protein product is CASRRLAGDPLAKNIQYF. The chain links TRBV10-2 to TRBJ2-4; 12 nucleotides align to TRBD2. CDR1 is WSHSY, CDR2 SAAADI, per germline. This CDR3 has 18 amino acids. The trim removed 6 bases at V and 0 bases at J, leaving 9 bases unmatched.